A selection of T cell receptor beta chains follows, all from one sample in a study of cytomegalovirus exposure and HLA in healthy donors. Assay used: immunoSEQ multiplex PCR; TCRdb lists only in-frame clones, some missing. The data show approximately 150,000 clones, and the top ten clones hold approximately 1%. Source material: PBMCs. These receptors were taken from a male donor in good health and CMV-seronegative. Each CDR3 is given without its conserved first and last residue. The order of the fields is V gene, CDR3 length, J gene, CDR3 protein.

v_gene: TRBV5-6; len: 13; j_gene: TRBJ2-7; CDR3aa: ASSLVQGVPYEQY
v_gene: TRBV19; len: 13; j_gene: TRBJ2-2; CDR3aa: ASTTGTRSTGELF
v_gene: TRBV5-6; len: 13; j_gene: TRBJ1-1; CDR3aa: ASSEGTGMNTEAF
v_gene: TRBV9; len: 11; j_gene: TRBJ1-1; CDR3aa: ASSARPSTEAF
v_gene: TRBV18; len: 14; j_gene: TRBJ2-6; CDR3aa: ASSPLFETGANVLT
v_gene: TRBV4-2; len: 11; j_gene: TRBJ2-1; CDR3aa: ASSQRDEHEQF
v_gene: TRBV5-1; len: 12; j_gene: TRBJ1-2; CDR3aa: ASSLVKGQSGYT
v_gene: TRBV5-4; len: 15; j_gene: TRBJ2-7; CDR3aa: ASSPWTGGNIAYEQY
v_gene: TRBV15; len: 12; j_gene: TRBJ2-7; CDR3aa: ATSRDRSAYEQY
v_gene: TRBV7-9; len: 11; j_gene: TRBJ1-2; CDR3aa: ASSPQGRDGYT
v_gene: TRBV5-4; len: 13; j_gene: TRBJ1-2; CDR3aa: ASSSPRLNNYGYT
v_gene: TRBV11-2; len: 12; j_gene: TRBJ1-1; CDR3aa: ASSLEPGWTEAF
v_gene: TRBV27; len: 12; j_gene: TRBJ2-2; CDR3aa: ASSPTQGSGELF
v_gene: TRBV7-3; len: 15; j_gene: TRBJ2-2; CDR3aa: ASSLTAPGGGTGELF
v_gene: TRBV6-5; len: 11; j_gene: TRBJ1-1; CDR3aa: ASWAQGNTEAF
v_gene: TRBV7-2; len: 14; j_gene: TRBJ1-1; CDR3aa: ASSRAGTAVNTEAF
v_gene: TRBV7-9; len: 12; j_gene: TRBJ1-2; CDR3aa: ASSLADRGYGYT
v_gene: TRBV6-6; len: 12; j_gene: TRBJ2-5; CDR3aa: ASMRDSFQETQY
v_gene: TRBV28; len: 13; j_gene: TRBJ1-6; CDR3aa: ASSVAGSYNSPLH
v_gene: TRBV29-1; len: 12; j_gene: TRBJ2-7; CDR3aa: SVEERQGKVEQY
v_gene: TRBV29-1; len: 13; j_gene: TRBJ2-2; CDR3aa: SARGGPANTGELF
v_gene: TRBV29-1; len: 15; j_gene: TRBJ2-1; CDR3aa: SVGQGLGPETYNEQF
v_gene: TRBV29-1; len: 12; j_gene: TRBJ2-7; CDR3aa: SVEDPRGFNEQY
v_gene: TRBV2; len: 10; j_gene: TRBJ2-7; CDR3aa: ASKDQANEQY
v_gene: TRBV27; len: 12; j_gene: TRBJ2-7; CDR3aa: ASQRAGSSYEQY
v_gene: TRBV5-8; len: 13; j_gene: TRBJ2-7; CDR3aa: ASIRSTSGGYEQY
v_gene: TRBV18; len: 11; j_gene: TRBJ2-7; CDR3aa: ASSPGRDYEQY
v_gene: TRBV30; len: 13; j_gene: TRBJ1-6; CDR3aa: AWSHGTSPNSPLH
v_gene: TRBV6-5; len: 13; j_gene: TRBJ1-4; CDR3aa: ASSYSGRTNEKLF
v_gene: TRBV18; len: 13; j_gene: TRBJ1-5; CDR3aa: ASSARGTDDQPQH
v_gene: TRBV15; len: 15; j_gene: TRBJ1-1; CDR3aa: ATSSGWTGVRNAEAF
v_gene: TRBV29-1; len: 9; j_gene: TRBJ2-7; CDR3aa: SAGTSYEQY
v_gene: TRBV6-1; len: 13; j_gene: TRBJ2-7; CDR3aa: ASSALPSRDTEQY
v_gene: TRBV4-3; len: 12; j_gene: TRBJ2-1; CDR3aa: ASSPGTRSSEQF
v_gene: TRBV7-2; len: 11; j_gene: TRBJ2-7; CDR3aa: ASNTDLSYEQY
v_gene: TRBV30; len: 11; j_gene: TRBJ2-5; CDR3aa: AWSGGDLGTQY
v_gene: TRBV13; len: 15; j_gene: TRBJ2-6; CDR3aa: ASSPRQALSGANVLT
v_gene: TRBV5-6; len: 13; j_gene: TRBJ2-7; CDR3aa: ASSLLVQATYEQY
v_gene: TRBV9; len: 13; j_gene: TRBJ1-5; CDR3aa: ASSNGAGDGQPQH
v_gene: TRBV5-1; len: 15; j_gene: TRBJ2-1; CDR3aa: ASSSVPGLAGDNEQF
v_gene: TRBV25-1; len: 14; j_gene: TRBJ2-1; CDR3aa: ASSETGTDSYNEQF
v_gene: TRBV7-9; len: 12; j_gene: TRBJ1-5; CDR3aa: ASSLTGTDQPQH
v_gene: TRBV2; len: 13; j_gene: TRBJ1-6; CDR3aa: ASSEVTLSNSPLH
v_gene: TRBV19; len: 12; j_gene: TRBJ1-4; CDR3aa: ASRRGQYNEKLF
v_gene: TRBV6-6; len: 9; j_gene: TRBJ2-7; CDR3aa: ASSPHYEQY
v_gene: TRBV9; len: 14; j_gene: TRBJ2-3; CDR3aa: ASSVGVQGWTDTQY
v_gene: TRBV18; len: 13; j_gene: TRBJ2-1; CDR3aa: ASSPIVLADNEQF
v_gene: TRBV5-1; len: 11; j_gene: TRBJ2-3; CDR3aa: ASGPGGTDTQY
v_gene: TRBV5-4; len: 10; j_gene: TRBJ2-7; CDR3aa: ASSIRGYEQY
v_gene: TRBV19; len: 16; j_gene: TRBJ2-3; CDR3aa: ASSRTGTGGESTDTQY
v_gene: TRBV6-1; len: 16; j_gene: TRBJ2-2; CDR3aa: ASSGHLLAGKNTGELF
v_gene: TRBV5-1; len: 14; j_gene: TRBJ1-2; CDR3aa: ASSLEGQGAYYGYT
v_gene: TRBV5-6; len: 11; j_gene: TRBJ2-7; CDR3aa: ASSNERAYEQY
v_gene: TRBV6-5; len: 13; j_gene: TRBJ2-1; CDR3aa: ASSYSGGRANEQF
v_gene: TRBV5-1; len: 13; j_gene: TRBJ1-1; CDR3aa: ASSGDRAVGTEAF
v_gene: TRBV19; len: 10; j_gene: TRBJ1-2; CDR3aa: ATLEQFYGYT
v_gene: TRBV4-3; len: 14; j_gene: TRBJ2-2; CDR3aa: ASSLRTGIGTGELF
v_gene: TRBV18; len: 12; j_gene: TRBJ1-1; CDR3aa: ASSPRGGGTEAF
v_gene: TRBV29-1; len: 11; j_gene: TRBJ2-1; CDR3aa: SVGLAVYNEQF